These 23 T cell receptor beta chains were all obtained from the same sample, sequenced in a study of cytomegalovirus exposure and HLA in healthy donors. Researchers ran the PCR with 60 Vbeta and 13 Jbeta primers. Libraries were prepared by immunoSEQ multiplex PCR; TCRdb keeps only in-frame clonotypes and omits some of them. The sample lists around 98,000 clones, roughly 76% occurring once. The material sequenced was PBMCs. All receptors derive from a human donor in good health.

The rearrangement uses TRBV5-1 and TRBJ2-7; maybe TRBD2 (6 bases). Germline V gene sequence: CDR1 SGHRS, CDR2 YFSETQ. Trimming left V 3 bases short and J 2 bases short, with 12 bases between. This CDR3 is 14 amino acids long. The DNA for the CDR3 is TGCGCCAGCAGCTCGGACTATTCCCCCTACGAGCAGTACTTC. Translating gives CASSSDYSPYEQYF.

The chain joins TRBV11-2 to TRBJ2-1, with D possibly being TRBD1 (6 bases). CDR3 length: 12 residues. Germline V CDR1 and CDR2: SGHAT, FQNNGV. Trimming pared 5 bases from V and 10 bases from J, leaving 12 bases between. CDR3 bases: TGTGCCAGCAGCCCAGCCGACAGGGAGCAGTTCTTC. This translates into CASSPADREQFF.

V usage is TRBV11-2 and J usage is TRBJ2-5, with TRBD1 identical over 7 bases. The CDR3 covers 12 residues. The junction had 11 bases not matched to a gene; V was cut back by 5 bases and J by 14 bases. Per germline, CDR1 SGHAT and CDR2 FQNNGV. The CDR3 reads CASSPQPGQTYF. CDR3 sequence (DNA): TGTGCCAGCAGCCCTCAACCGGGACAGACCTACTTC.

The V gene is TRBV14, the J gene TRBJ1-5; D is uncertain. Germline CDR1 and CDR2: SGHDN and FVKESK. The CDR3 extends over 14 amino acids. V was pared by 2 bases and J by 7 bases, with 12 bases between. The CDR3 protein is CASSQTGATQPQHF. As DNA, the CDR3 is TGTGCCAGCAGCCAAACGGGTGCTACCCAGCCCCAGCATTTT.

This clone was detected once. The chain uses TRBV5-1 and TRBJ2-1, with unresolved D. The CDR3 loop spans 13 amino acids. CDR1 is SGHRS and CDR2 is YFSETQ in the germline V gene. V lost 1 base and J lost 6, with 8 bases in between. As DNA, the CDR3 is TGCGCCAGCAGCTTGTCTCTAGTCAATGAGCAGTTCTTC. Translated, it gives CASSLSLVNEQFF.

The chain's CDR3 is CASSSPSGGRGDTQYF. The CDR3 DNA reads as TGTGCCAGCAGTTCGCCCTCGGGCGGGAGAGGAGATACGCAGTATTTT. The rearrangement joins TRBV27 to TRBJ2-3; 7 bases line up with TRBD2. Losses at the gene ends were 4 bases for V and 5 bases for J; bases not matched to a gene: 12. This CDR3 has 16 amino acids. Per the germline V gene, CDR1 is MNHEY and CDR2 is SMNVEV (reference sequence).

V usage is TRBV29-1 and J usage is TRBJ2-2, with 8 positions matching TRBD2. The germline V gene has CDR1 SQVTM and CDR2 ANQGSEA. CDR3 size: 17 residues. With 7 bases clipped from V and 0 bases from J, the junction kept 13 bases outside the gene matches. The CDR3 DNA follows: TGCAGCGCTCGGGGGGGCCGGGGTCCTCCGAACACCGGGGAGCTGTTTTTT. Its protein is CSARGGRGPPNTGELFF.

This clone showed up just a few times. The chain links TRBV5-1 to TRBJ1-1; TRBD1 matches 7 bases. With 4 bases clipped from V and 3 bases from J, the junction kept 15 bases outside the gene matches. The CDR3 extends over 17 amino acids. Germline CDR1 SGHRS, CDR2 YFSETQ. DNA for the CDR3: TGCGCCAGCAGCCAAAACCCGACAGGGAAGGGGTACACTGAAGCTTTCTTT. It translates to CASSQNPTGKGYTEAFF.

This chain links TRBV7-2 with TRBJ1-1; D gene unclear. Trimming pared 3 bases from V and 7 bases from J, leaving 12 bases between. From germline, CDR1 is SGHTA and CDR2 FQGNSA. The CDR3 has 13 amino acids. This CDR3 reads CASSLLAFLEAFF. The CDR3 DNA is TGTGCCAGCAGCTTGTTGGCATTTCTTGAAGCTTTCTTT.

The chain recombines TRBV19 with TRBJ1-5; TRBD1 matches 7 bases. This CDR3 is 15 amino acids long. The V gene end was trimmed by 3 bases and the J gene end by 3 bases; junction bases not matched to a gene: 5. Germline V gene lookup returns CDR1 LNHDA and CDR2 SQIVND (reference sequence). The CDR3 bases are TGTGCCAGTAGTATCCGGACAGGACCCAATCAGCCCCAGCATTTT. This codes for CASSIRTGPNQPQHF. Variable domain in full (rest from reference TRBV19 and TRBJ1-5): DGGITQSPKYLFRKEGQNVTLSCEQNLNHDAMYWYRQDPGQGLRLIYYSQIVNDFQKGDIAEGYSVSREKKESFPLTVTSAQKNPTAFYLCASSIRTGPNQPQHFGDGTRLSIL.

The chain has TRBV19 and TRBJ1-1; 8 bases align to TRBD1. Germline V gene data show CDR1 as LNHDA and CDR2 as SQIVND (reference sequence). Trimming removed 3 bases from V and 5 bases from J; junction bases left unmatched: 2. The CDR3 spans 13 residues. In DNA form, the CDR3 reads TGTGCCAGTAGTATGAACAGGGGGACTGAAGCTTTCTTT. Amino acid sequence: CASSMNRGTEAFF. Complete variable domain (other parts from reference TRBV19 and TRBJ1-1): DGGITQSPKYLFRKEGQNVTLSCEQNLNHDAMYWYRQDPGQGLRLIYYSQIVNDFQKGDIAEGYSVSREKKESFPLTVTSAQKNPTAFYLCASSMNRGTEAFFGQGTRLTVV.

This chain uses TRBV11-2 with TRBJ2-5; D is possibly TRBD2 (7 bases). V was clipped by 4 bases and J by 2 bases, with 14 bases between them. Per germline, CDR1 SGHAT and CDR2 FQNNGV. The CDR3 has 15 amino acids. The CDR3 DNA is TGTGCCAGCAGCTCCCTGAGCGGGACACAAGAGACCCAGTACTTC. This sequence encodes CASSSLSGTQETQYF.

The V gene is TRBV11-3, the J gene TRBJ2-5; 7 bases are shared with TRBD1. Germline V lookup: CDR1 SGHNT, CDR2 YENEEA. This CDR3 region has 15 residues. Germline trimming cut 3 bases from V and 7 bases from J; bases unmatched to any gene: 11. This CDR3 is CASSFSDRAGGTQYF. CDR3 DNA sequence: TGTGCCAGCAGCTTTTCTGACAGGGCTGGGGGGACCCAGTACTTC.

V gene TRBV7-9 combines with J gene TRBJ2-7, with 11 bases identical to TRBD1. The germline V gene encodes CDR1 SEHNR and CDR2 FQNEAQ (reference sequence). This CDR3 is built from 16 residues. V shed 8 bases and J 1 base; nucleotides not matched to a gene: 10. Written as DNA, the CDR3 is TGTGCCAGCGAGGGGACAGGGGGTAAGACGTCCTACGAGCAGTACTTC. Protein product: CASEGTGGKTSYEQYF.

This chain links TRBV15 with TRBJ2-7; unclear D gene. V lost 2 bases to trimming and J lost 1 base, with 12 bases between them. Germline CDR1 and CDR2: LNHNV and YYDKDF (reference sequence). The CDR3 sequence is 15 residues long. In DNA, the CDR3 is TGTGCCACCAGCAGAAGTGCTAAAACTTCCTACGAGCAGTACTTC. It yields the protein CATSRSAKTSYEQYF.

The CDR3 region has the DNA TGCGCCAGCAGTGAGATTTCAGTTAGCAATCAGCCCCAGCATTTT. Its translation: CASSEISVSNQPQHF. The V gene is TRBV10-2, the J gene TRBJ1-5, with D uncertain. CDR1 is WSHSY, CDR2 SAAADI, per germline. Trimming took off 2 bases at V and 0 bases at J, with 8 bases between the two ends. The CDR3 runs to 15 residues.

The rearrangement links TRBV19 to TRBJ1-3, with unresolved D. Germline V CDR1 and CDR2: LNHDA, SQIVND (reference sequence). The CDR3 runs 12 residues. V lost 7 bases, J lost 2 bases, and 6 bases lay in between. For the CDR3, the DNA is TGTGCCAGTAACTATGCTGGAAACACCATATATTTT. It codes for CASNYAGNTIYF.

This clone has a handful of counts. The genes are TRBV2 and TRBJ1-5; D unclear. Germline V CDR1 and CDR2: SNHLY, FYNNEI. V dropped 5 bases and J dropped 7 bases, with 15 bases sitting between them. This CDR3 has 14 residues. The CDR3 loop reads CASSPTGAGQPQHF. The CDR3 DNA is TGTGCCAGCAGTCCCACGGGTGCGGGCCAGCCCCAGCATTTT.

This clone was seen more than once but under ten times. The V call is TRBV10-3, the J call TRBJ2-3, with D maybe TRBD2 (6 bases). The V end lost 8 bases, the J end lost 3 bases, and 15 bases lay between the germline ends. This CDR3 has 14 residues. Per the germline V gene, CDR1 is ENHRY and CDR2 is SYGVKD. The CDR3 sequence: CAIARLDGTDTQYF. CDR3 nucleotides: TGTGCCATCGCACGACTAGACGGGACAGATACGCAGTATTTT.

V and J are TRBV6-6 and TRBJ1-2; 9 positions agree with TRBD1. This CDR3 is built from 16 residues. Germline V lookup: CDR1 MNHNY, CDR2 SVGAGI (reference sequence). V was pared by 5 bases and J by 7 bases, with 14 bases of the junction left unmatched. The DNA for the CDR3 is TGTGCCAGCAGTCACGGGGCTGGACAGGGGATCTCTGGCTACACCTTC. Its translation is CASSHGAGQGISGYTF.

The gene calls are TRBV6-1 and TRBJ1-1, with D possibly matching TRBD1 (6 bases). Trimming took 8 bases from V and 1 from J, leaving 14 bases between them. Germline assignment: CDR1 MNHNS and CDR2 SASEGT. This CDR3 comprises 14 residues. The CDR3 sequence is CASEYRASNTEAFF. CDR3 nucleotide sequence: TGTGCCAGCGAATACAGGGCGTCGAACACTGAAGCTTTCTTT.

The chain is built from TRBV7-9 and TRBJ2-1, with TRBD2 identical over 10 bases. The V gene's germline CDR1 is SEHNR and CDR2 FQNEAQ (reference sequence). J lost 6 bases, V lost 8 bases, and 7 bases had no gene match. The CDR3 spans 14 residues. The CDR3 nucleotides read TGTGCCAGCGGGCCTAGCGGGAGTACCAATGAGCAGTTCTTC. This sequence encodes CASGPSGSTNEQFF.

The chain joins TRBV19 to TRBJ1-1, with 7 positions matching TRBD1. Germline V gene lookup returns CDR1 LNHDA and CDR2 SQIVND (reference sequence). The CDR3 length is 14 residues. V lost 6 bases to trimming and J lost 1 base; unmatched junction nucleotides: 5. CDR3 nucleotide sequence: TGTGCCAGTAGCACCACAGGGGCGAACACTGAAGCTTTCTTT. This translates into CASSTTGANTEAFF.